This T cell receptor beta chain was captured by sequencing in a study of blood T cell repertoires in COVID-19. Study-level information: Donors in the United States, Italy and Spain gave samples during acute or convalescent COVID-19.

The CDR3 is 16 residues long. Germline assignment: CDR1 MNHEY and CDR2 SMNVEV (reference sequence). V dropped 6 bases and J dropped 4 bases, with 21 bases sitting between them. Per the authors' pipeline: Estimated nucleated cell counts came from reference gene primer amplification. The repertoire was sequenced with immunoSEQ multiplex PCR; TCRdb's copy has only in-frame clones and lacks some. V and J calls and clone size follow that table, whereas D and trimming were derived from the DNA. The data show under 150,000 clones, 70% to 90% seen once. This chain joins TRBV27 and TRBJ2-5; D may be TRBD2 (6 bases). This clonotype originated in a woman in her 50s with acute or convalescent COVID-19. Sequenced material: peripheral blood. The CDR3 DNA is TGTGCCAGCAGACGAACCGGGACTTCGGGTTTAGAGACCCAGTACTTC. Translated, it gives CASRRTGTSGLETQYF.